The 23 T cell receptor beta chains listed next were all sequenced from one sample in a study of CXCR3-negative and CXCR3-positive naive CD8 T cells. Each TRB cDNA library was prepared by 5' RACE (with UMI labels). For each CDR3 protein, TCRdb gives one entry from its re-call of the 5' RACE reads, without DNA. This listing includes more than 50,000 distinct CDR3 sequences. The source material was naive CXCR3- CD8+ T cells from blood. Subset described: CD45RO-CCR7+CD27+CD95- naive CD8+ T cells lacking CXCR3 (TNR3-). These receptors were collected from a human donor in good health. Some clones in this sample may be carry-over from other donors' samples.

The chain is built from TRBV7-2 and TRBJ2-7; as DNA is missing, the TRBD2 call by TCRdb cannot be tested. This CDR3 spans 16 amino acids. The germline V gene encodes CDR1 SGHTA and CDR2 FQGNSA. CDR3 sequence reads: CASSSLSGGYSYEQYF.

V gene TRBV5-1 combines with J gene TRBJ2-7. CDR1 SGHRS and CDR2 YFSETQ come from the germline V gene. This CDR3 is built from 13 residues. The CDR3 spells CASSLDGSYEQYF.

The rearrangement uses TRBV25-1 and TRBJ2-2; there is no DNA to check the TCRdb D call of TRBD2. This CDR3 spans 16 amino acids. CDR1 is MGHDK, CDR2 SYGVNS, per germline. The CDR3: CASSARGGADTGELFF.

This chain uses TRBV29-1 with TRBJ2-7; no DNA is available, so the TRBD1 call from TCRdb remains unchecked. This CDR3 contains 13 residues. In germline, CDR1 is SQVTM, CDR2 ANQGSEA. The CDR3 here is CSVEFGTGYEQYF.

The V call is TRBV20-1, the J call TRBJ2-1; TCRdb indicates TRBD1, and absent DNA this call remains unverified. The CDR3 covers 16 residues. Germline assignment: CDR1 DFQATT and CDR2 SNEGSKA (reference sequence). This CDR3 reads CSARELLGAFHNEQFF.

This chain uses TRBV5-6 with TRBJ2-7; the D call from TCRdb, TRBD1, cannot be confirmed without DNA. CDR1 is SGHDT and CDR2 is YYEEEE in the germline V gene. The CDR3 totals 18 residues. The CDR3 sequence: CASSSTGGDYSPSYEQYF.

The chain couples TRBV10-3 to TRBJ2-7; with no DNA, the TCRdb D assignment of TRBD1 cannot be verified. The length of the CDR3 is 14 residues. Germline lookup yields CDR1 ENHRY and CDR2 SYGVKD. The CDR3 sequence is CAISEGGAWSEQYF.

The gene calls are TRBV27 and TRBJ2-7; checking the TCRdb D call of TRBD1 is not possible without DNA. The germline V gene has CDR1 MNHEY and CDR2 SMNVEV (reference sequence). This CDR3 has 13 amino acids. CDR3 amino acids: CASSPLAEGEQYF.

This rearrangement joins TRBV5-1 to TRBJ2-1; without DNA, the TCRdb call of TRBD2 cannot be checked. Germline CDR1 SGHRS, CDR2 YFSETQ. The CDR3 consists of 15 residues. The CDR3 reads CASSFPGLPVNEQFF.

This chain uses TRBV29-1 with TRBJ2-2. The CDR3 covers 15 residues. Germline-derived CDR1 and CDR2 are SQVTM and ANQGSEA. This CDR3 is CSVEVGQVNTGELFF.

V usage is TRBV28 and J usage is TRBJ2-5; without DNA, the TCRdb call of TRBD1 cannot be checked. CDR1 MDHEN and CDR2 SYDVKM come from the germline V gene. The CDR3 runs 13 residues. The CDR3 loop reads CASSPGRGETQYF.

The chain joins TRBV12-3 or TRBV12-4 to TRBJ2-5. The CDR3 spans 12 residues. CDR3 in amino acids: CASNGDQETQYF.

This sequence joins TRBV12-3 or TRBV12-4 and TRBJ1-5. The CDR3 sequence is 15 residues long. The CDR3 sequence: CASSRSTAKGQPQHF.

The chain uses TRBV4-2 and TRBJ2-5; the D call of TRBD1 rests on TCRdb alone, since no DNA is present to check it. The CDR3 has 17 amino acids. Germline assignment: CDR1 LGHNA and CDR2 YNFKEQ. CDR3 loop: CASSQERGSRGLETQYF.

This rearrangement joins TRBV11-3 to TRBJ2-1; TCRdb lists TRBD1, though no DNA is available to test this call. Germline-derived CDR1 and CDR2 are SGHNT and YENEEA. The CDR3 contains 17 residues. The CDR3 sequence is CASSSGDRGRTYNEQFF.

V is TRBV10-3 and J is TRBJ2-5; TCRdb returns TRBD1, unconfirmable since there is no DNA. The germline CDR1 and CDR2 sequences are ENHRY and SYGVKD. The CDR3 is made up of 12 amino acids. The CDR3 loop reads CAIRQGRETQYF.

The V call is TRBV27, the J call TRBJ2-1; TCRdb's D call of TRBD1 is untestable without DNA. Germline V gives CDR1 MNHEY, CDR2 SMNVEV (reference sequence). This CDR3 has 15 residues. The CDR3 protein is CASSWLGTGQDEQFF.

The chain carries TRBV12-3 or TRBV12-4 and TRBJ1-2. CDR3 length: 13 amino acids. The CDR3 region is CASSAQEGYGYTF.

The J gene is TRBJ2-6, the V gene TRBV7-9. The CDR3 consists of 16 residues. Germline values: CDR1 SEHNR, CDR2 FQNEAQ (reference sequence). CDR3 in amino acids: CASSLVSGFEANVLTF. The entire variable domain, with the rest obtained from reference TRBV7-9 and TRBJ2-6, is as follows: DTGVSQNPRHKITKRGQNVTFRCDPISEHNRLYWYRQTLGQGPEFLTYFQNEAQLEKSRLLSDRFSAERPKGSFSTLEIQRTEQGDSAMYLCASSLVSGFEANVLTFGAGSRLTVL.

The V call is TRBV28, the J call TRBJ1-1; TCRdb selects TRBD1, and the lack of DNA leaves this call unchecked. The CDR3 consists of 14 residues. Germline lookup yields CDR1 MDHEN and CDR2 SYDVKM. CDR3 region: CASSPGGGNTEAFF. The variable domain in full, with the rest retrieved from reference TRBV28 and TRBJ1-1, is DVKVTQSSRYLVKRTGEKVFLECVQDMDHENMFWYRQDPGLGLRLIYFSYDVKMKEKGDIPEGYSVSREKKERFSLILESASTNQTSMYLCASSPGGGNTEAFFGQGTRLTVV.

This chain links TRBV4-3 with TRBJ2-2. This CDR3 contains 15 residues. CDR1 and CDR2 from the germline V gene are LGHNA and YSLEER. The CDR3 is CASSQDPWDTGELFF.

The chain links TRBV6-4 to TRBJ2-7; TCRdb returns TRBD1, unconfirmable since there is no DNA. The CDR3 totals 13 residues. Germline V gives CDR1 MRHNA, CDR2 SNTAGT. The CDR3 sequence is CASTWDRDYEQYF.

The chain employs TRBV27 and TRBJ2-3. CDR3 length: 12 amino acids. Germline V gives CDR1 MNHEY, CDR2 SMNVEV (reference sequence). The CDR3 protein is CASSLSPDTQYF.